Below are 21 T cell receptor beta chains sequenced from a single sample in a study of radiotherapy plus CTLA-4 blockade in lung cancer. Clones were sequenced by immunoSEQ multiplex PCR, and TCRdb holds only the in-frame ones, with some missing. The sample consists of roughly 100,000 clones, 75% to 85% of them appearing once. The sample consisted of peripheral blood, taken from a patient treated with radiotherapy plus ipilimumab. These receptors were collected from a human donor with non-small cell lung cancer who had a partial response to radiotherapy plus ipilimumab.

The sample holds a few counts of this clone. This rearrangement joins TRBV14 to TRBJ1-6, with TRBD1 as a possible D gene (5 bases). Germline CDR1 reads SGHDN; CDR2 reads FVKESK. This CDR3 is built from 13 residues. V lost 6 bases to trimming and J lost 7 bases, with 10 bases between them. The CDR3 nucleotides read TGTGCCAGCAGTCTCCGGGGGAATTCACCCCTCCACTTT. This sequence encodes CASSLRGNSPLHF.

The sample holds one count of this clone. The V call is TRBV7-3, the J call TRBJ1-5, with D possibly TRBD1 on 6 matching bases. Per the germline V gene, CDR1 is SGHTA and CDR2 is FQGTGA. Trimming took off 11 bases at V and 4 bases at J, with 18 bases between the two ends. This CDR3 comprises 14 residues. DNA of the CDR3: TGTGCCGAAGGTGGGGGGGCCGGGAATCAGCCCCAGCATTTT. Its translation: CAEGGGAGNQPQHF.

The chain has TRBV28 and TRBJ2-3; D is possibly TRBD2 (6 bases). This CDR3 contains 15 residues. Germline values: CDR1 MDHEN, CDR2 SYDVKM. Trimming left V 1 base short and J 0 bases short, with 8 bases between. The CDR3 region has the DNA TGTGCCAGCAGTTTATCGGGGGTTAGCACAGATACGCAGTATTTT. The encoded protein is CASSLSGVSTDTQYF.

The V and J genes are TRBV7-2 and TRBJ2-1, with D tentatively TRBD2 (6 bases). The germline V gene encodes CDR1 SGHTA and CDR2 FQGNSA. The CDR3 contains 16 residues. The ends were cut back, 0 bases at V and 7 bases at J, with 16 bases in the middle. The CDR3 DNA reads TGTGCCAGCAGCTTAGCGAACCCCGGGACTGGGAATGAGCAGTTCTTC. Encoded protein: CASSLANPGTGNEQFF.

The chain has TRBV6-1 and TRBJ2-2, with a possible D match to TRBD1 (5 bases). Germline V gene lookup returns CDR1 MNHNS and CDR2 SASEGT. V was trimmed by 5 bases and J by 7 bases, leaving 8 bases between them. CDR3 length: 12 amino acids. This chain's CDR3 is CASSSDSGELFF. The CDR3 DNA follows: TGTGCCAGCAGTTCTGACAGCGGGGAGCTGTTTTTT.

V gene TRBV28 combines with J gene TRBJ1-4; D is possibly TRBD1 (5 bases). The CDR3 has 14 amino acids. Trimming removed 5 bases from V and 9 bases from J, with 16 bases in between. Germline V lookup: CDR1 MDHEN, CDR2 SYDVKM. As DNA, the CDR3 is TGTGCCAGCAGTCCCGGGACTGCTCACCAAAAACTGTTTTTT. Protein sequence: CASSPGTAHQKLFF. The whole variable domain, filled in from reference TRBV28 and TRBJ1-4, reads DVKVTQSSRYLVKRTGEKVFLECVQDMDHENMFWYRQDPGLGLRLIYFSYDVKMKEKGDIPEGYSVSREKKERFSLILESASTNQTSMYLCASSPGTAHQKLFFGSGTQLSVL.

This chain connects TRBV2 to TRBJ2-3; a weak D match, TRBD1 (6 bases). This CDR3 comprises 14 residues. Germline V lookup: CDR1 SNHLY, CDR2 FYNNEI. V shed 7 bases and J shed 0 bases, with 11 bases lying between them. CDR3 coding DNA: TGTGCCAGCAAGGGACATCTCAGCACAGATACGCAGTATTTT. It yields the protein CASKGHLSTDTQYF.

With regard to this clone: The same CDR3 can be traced to other DNA sequences in this sample. This chain's CDR3 is CASSYSEAYSYEQYF. The CDR3 nucleotides are TGTGCCAGCAGTTACTCGGAGGCCTACTCCTACGAGCAGTACTTC. The chain carries TRBV6-5 and TRBJ2-7, with D possibly matching TRBD2 (5 bases). Trimming left V 0 bases short and J 0 bases short, with 9 bases between. Germline CDR1 and CDR2: MNHEY and SVGAGI. The CDR3 covers 15 residues.

The rearrangement joins TRBV5-4 to TRBJ1-2, with D possibly matching TRBD1 (5 bases). The V end lost 3 bases, the J end lost 6 bases, and 18 bases lay between the germline ends. This CDR3 spans 15 amino acids. Germline values: CDR1 SGHNT, CDR2 YYREEE (reference sequence). CDR3 sequence (DNA): TGTGCCAGCAGCTCCCCAGATGGAGGGGCCCATGGCTACACCTTC. Translated: CASSSPDGGAHGYTF.

The chain couples TRBV27 to TRBJ2-6; 7 bases are a match to TRBD1. Germline V lookup: CDR1 MNHEY, CDR2 SMNVEV (reference sequence). Unmatched junction bases numbered 6, after V lost 4 bases and J lost 0 bases. The CDR3 has 17 residues. The CDR3 nucleotides are TGTGCCAGCAGTTCGGGACAGTTACCCTCTGGGGCCAACGTCCTGACTTTC. It specifies CASSSGQLPSGANVLTF.

The chain employs TRBV9 and TRBJ2-5; 7 bases align to TRBD1. This CDR3 has 15 amino acids. V lost 0 bases to trimming and J lost 4 bases; unmatched junction nucleotides: 6. The germline gives CDR1 SGDLS, CDR2 YYNGEE. CDR3 nucleotide sequence: TGTGCCAGCAGCGTAGAGGACAGGACAGGAGAGACCCAGTACTTC. This translates into CASSVEDRTGETQYF.

To note about this clone: In the same sample, other DNA sequences code for this CDR3. V and J are TRBV30 and TRBJ2-7; 7 bases are a match to TRBD2. Per germline, CDR1 GTSNPN and CDR2 SVGIG (reference sequence). V was clipped by 0 bases and J by 6 bases; unmatched bases: 5. The CDR3 runs 13 residues. This chain's CDR3 is CAWSVVSGTEQYF. Written as DNA, the CDR3 is TGTGCCTGGAGTGTAGTGAGCGGGACCGAGCAGTACTTC.

The chain carries TRBV12-2 and TRBJ2-2; TRBD2, the table's D call, lacks a check against the DNA. TRBV12-2 is described as a pseudogene. The CDR3 runs to 19 residues. CDR3: CASRLAEREGLQSTGELFF. CDR3 sequence (DNA): TGTGCAAGTCGCTTAGCGGAGCGGGAGGGTTTACAAAGCACCGGGGAGCTGTTTTTT.

The V and J genes are TRBV6-1 and TRBJ1-3; no firm D call. The V end was cut by 8 bases, the J end by 0 bases, with 14 bases between. Germline V lookup: CDR1 MNHNS, CDR2 SASEGT. This CDR3 is built from 15 residues. CDR3 region: CASGRDSTSGNTIYF. In DNA form, the CDR3 reads TGTGCCAGCGGTCGCGACTCAACCTCTGGAAACACCATATATTTT.

This clone was seen a handful of times. The chain couples TRBV30 to TRBJ2-5, with 11 bases matching TRBD1. The CDR3 covers 19 residues. CDR1 is GTSNPN, CDR2 SVGIG, per germline (reference sequence). V shed 2 bases, J shed 2 bases, and the junction held 16 bases outside the gene matches. CDR3: CAWSFRRTGGLSWQETQYF. The CDR3 DNA reads TGTGCCTGGAGTTTCCGGAGGACAGGGGGCCTTTCGTGGCAAGAGACCCAGTACTTC.

The chain carries TRBV18 and TRBJ2-2, with 10 bases aligning to TRBD1. With 2 bases clipped from V and 5 bases from J, the junction kept 5 bases outside the gene matches. CDR1 KGHSH and CDR2 LQKENI come from the germline V gene. The CDR3 has 16 residues. For the CDR3, the DNA is TGTGCCAGCTCACCAGTAGGACAGGGGGGGACCGGGGAGCTGTTTTTT. It codes for CASSPVGQGGTGELFF.

The chain joins TRBV2 to TRBJ1-1, with 7 bases lining up with TRBD1. After removal of 10 bases from V and 6 bases from J, the junction contained 11 bases not matched to a gene. This CDR3 is 13 amino acids long. Germline V lookup: CDR1 SNHLY, CDR2 FYNNEI. For the CDR3, the DNA is TGTGCCACCCTGTTGACAGGGTTATCTGAAGCTTTCTTT. This codes for CATLLTGLSEAFF.

The rearrangement uses TRBV10-2 and TRBJ2-7, with a weak D call TRBD2 (6 bases). This CDR3 spans 14 amino acids. Germline loops: CDR1 WSHSY, CDR2 SAAADI. V lost 4 bases and J 0 bases, leaving 10 bases between the germline ends. CDR3 amino acids: CASSAETSSYEQYF. The CDR3 nucleotides read TGCGCCAGCAGTGCGGAGACTAGCTCCTACGAGCAGTACTTC.

This rearrangement joins TRBV9 to TRBJ2-7; 10 positions match TRBD1. The CDR3 consists of 14 residues. Germline V gene sequence: CDR1 SGDLS, CDR2 YYNGEE. The J segment lost 5 bases and the V segment lost 7 bases, leaving 9 bases of the junction unmatched. The CDR3 DNA reads as TGTGCCAGCCACCGGACAGGGGGAGAAAACGAGCAGTACTTC. The encoded protein is CASHRTGGENEQYF.

This chain connects TRBV18 to TRBJ1-4; 7 bases line up with TRBD1. The CDR3 is 14 amino acids. The ends lost 4 bases at V and 1 base at J; junction bases unmatched: 0. Germline V gene sequence: CDR1 KGHSH, CDR2 LQKENI. The CDR3 DNA reads TGTGCCAGCTCACGGGACAGAACTAATGAAAAACTGTTTTTT. It encodes CASSRDRTNEKLFF.

V and J are TRBV9 and TRBJ2-5; 8 bases line up with TRBD2. This CDR3 has 17 amino acids. The germline gives CDR1 SGDLS, CDR2 YYNGEE. After removal of 4 bases from V and 5 bases from J, the junction contained 16 bases not matched to a gene. CDR3 sequence reads: CASSPTPVRGRWETQYF. Here the CDR3 DNA reads TGTGCCAGCAGCCCCACCCCCGTACGCGGGAGGTGGGAGACCCAGTACTTC.